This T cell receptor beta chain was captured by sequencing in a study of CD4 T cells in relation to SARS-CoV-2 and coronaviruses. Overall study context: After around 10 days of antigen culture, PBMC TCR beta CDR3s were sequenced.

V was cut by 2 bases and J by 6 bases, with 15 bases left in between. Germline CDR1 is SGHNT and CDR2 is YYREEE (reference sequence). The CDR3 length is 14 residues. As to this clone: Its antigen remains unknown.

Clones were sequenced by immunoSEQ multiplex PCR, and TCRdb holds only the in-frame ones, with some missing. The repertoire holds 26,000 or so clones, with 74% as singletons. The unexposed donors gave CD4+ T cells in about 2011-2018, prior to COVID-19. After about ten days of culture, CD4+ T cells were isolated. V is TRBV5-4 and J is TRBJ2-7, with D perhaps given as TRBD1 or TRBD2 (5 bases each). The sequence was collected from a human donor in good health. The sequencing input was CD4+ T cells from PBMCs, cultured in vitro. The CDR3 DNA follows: TGTGCCAGCAGCTTTTATTCGGGGCAGGGCGAGCAGTACTTC. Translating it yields CASSFYSGQGEQYF.